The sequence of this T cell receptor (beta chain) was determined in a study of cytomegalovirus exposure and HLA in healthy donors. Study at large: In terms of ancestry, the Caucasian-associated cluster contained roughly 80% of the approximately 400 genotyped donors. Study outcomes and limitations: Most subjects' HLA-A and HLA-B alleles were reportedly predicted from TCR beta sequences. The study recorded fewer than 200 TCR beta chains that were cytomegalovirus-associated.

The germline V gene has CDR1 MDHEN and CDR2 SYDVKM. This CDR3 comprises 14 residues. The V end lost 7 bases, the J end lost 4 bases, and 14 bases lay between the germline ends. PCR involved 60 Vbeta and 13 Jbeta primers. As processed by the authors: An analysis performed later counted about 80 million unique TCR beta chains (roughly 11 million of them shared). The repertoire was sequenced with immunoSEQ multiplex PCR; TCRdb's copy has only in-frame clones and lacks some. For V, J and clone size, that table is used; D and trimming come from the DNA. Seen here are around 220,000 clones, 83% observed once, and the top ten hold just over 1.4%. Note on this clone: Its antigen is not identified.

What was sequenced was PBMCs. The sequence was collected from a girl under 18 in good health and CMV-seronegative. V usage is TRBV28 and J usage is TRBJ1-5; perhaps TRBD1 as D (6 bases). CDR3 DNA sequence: TGTGCCAGCATTGGGGGGGGGCGTAATCAGCCCCAGCATTTT. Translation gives CASIGGGRNQPQHF.